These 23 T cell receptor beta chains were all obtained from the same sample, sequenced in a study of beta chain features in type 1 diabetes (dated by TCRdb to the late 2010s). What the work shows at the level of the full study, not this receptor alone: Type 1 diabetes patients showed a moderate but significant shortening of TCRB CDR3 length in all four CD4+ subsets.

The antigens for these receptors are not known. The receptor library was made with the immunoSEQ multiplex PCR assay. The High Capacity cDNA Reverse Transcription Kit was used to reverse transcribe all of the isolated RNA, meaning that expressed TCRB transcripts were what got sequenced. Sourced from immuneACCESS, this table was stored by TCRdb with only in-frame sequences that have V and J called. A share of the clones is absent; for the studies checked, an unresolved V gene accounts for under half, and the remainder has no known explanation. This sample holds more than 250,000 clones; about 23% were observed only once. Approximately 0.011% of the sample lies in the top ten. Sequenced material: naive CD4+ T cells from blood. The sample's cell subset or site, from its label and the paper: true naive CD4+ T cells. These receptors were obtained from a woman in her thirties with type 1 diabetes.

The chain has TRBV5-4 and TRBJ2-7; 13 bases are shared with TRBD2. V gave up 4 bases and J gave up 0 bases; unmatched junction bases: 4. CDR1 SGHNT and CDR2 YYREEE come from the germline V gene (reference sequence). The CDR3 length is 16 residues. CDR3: CASSPGLAGVSYEQYF. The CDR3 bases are TGTGCCAGCAGCCCCGGACTAGCGGGAGTCTCCTACGAGCAGTACTTC.

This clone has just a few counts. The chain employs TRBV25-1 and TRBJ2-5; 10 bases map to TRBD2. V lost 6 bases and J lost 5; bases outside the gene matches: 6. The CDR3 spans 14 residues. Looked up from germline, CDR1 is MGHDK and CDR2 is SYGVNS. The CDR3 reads CASSKREGQETQYF. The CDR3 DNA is TGTGCCAGCAGCAAGCGGGAGGGCCAGGAGACCCAGTACTTC.

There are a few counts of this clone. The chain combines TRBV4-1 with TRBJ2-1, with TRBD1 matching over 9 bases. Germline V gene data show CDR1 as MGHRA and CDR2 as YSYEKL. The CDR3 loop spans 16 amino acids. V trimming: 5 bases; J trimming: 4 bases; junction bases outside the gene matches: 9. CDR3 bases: TGCGCCAGCAGCAAGCCCGGGACAGGGATTTACAATGAGCAGTTCTTC. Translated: CASSKPGTGIYNEQFF.

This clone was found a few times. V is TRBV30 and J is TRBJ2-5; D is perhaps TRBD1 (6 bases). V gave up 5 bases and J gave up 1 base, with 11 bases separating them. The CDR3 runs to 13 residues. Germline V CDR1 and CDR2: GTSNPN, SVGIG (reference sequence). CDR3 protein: CAWSQGPQETQYF. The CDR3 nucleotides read TGTGCCTGGTCCCAGGGGCCCCAAGAGACCCAGTACTTC.

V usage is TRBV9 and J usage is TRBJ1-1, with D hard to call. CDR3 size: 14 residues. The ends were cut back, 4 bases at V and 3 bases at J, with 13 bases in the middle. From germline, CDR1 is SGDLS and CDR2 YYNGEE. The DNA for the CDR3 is TGTGCCAGCAGCCCAGCGGGGAGACACACTGAAGCTTTCTTT. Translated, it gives CASSPAGRHTEAFF.

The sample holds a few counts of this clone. CDR3 sequence (DNA): TGTGCCAGCAGTGAAGTAGCGGGAGGATACGATGAGCAGTTCTTC. This gives the protein CASSEVAGGYDEQFF. The chain employs TRBV25-1 and TRBJ2-1; 10 bases line up with TRBD2. Trimming at V came to 2 bases and at J to 8 bases, leaving 6 bases not matched to a gene. The CDR3 covers 15 residues. Germline assignment: CDR1 MGHDK and CDR2 SYGVNS.

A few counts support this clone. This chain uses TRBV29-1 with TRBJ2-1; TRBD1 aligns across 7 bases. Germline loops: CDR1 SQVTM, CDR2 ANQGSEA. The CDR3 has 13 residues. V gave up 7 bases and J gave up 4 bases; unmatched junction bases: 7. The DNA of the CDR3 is TGCAGCGCGGGACAGTTAGATTACAATGAGCAGTTCTTC. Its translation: CSAGQLDYNEQFF.

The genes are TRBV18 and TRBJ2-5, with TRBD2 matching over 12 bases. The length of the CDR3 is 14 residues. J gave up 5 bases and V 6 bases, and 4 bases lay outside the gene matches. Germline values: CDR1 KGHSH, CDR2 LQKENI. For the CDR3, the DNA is TGTGCCAGCTCTCAGACTAGCGGGAGTGAGACCCAGTACTTC. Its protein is CASSQTSGSETQYF. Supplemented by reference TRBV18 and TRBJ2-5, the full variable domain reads NAGVMQNPRHLVRRRGQEARLRCSPMKGHSHVYWYRQLPEEGLKFMVYLQKENIIDESGMPKERFSAEFPKEGPSILRIQQVVRGDSAAYFCASSQTSGSETQYFGPGTRLLVL.

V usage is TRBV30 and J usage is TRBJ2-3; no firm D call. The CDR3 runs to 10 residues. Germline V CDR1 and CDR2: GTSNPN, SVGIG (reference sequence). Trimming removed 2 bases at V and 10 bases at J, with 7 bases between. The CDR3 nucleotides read TGTGCCTGGAGTCAGTATGCGCAGTATTTT. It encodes CAWSQYAQYF.

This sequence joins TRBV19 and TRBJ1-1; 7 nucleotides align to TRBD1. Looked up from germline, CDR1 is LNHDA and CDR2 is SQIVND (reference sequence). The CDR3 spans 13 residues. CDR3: CATRRTGDTEAFF. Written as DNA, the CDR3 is TGTGCAACGAGGAGAACAGGGGACACTGAAGCTTTCTTT.

CDR3 in DNA: TGTGCCAGCAGTTTTCTGGGGAGGACTGAAGCTTTCTTT. It encodes CASSFLGRTEAFF. This rearrangement joins TRBV27 to TRBJ1-1; D gene ambiguous. Trimming stripped 3 bases from V and 5 bases from J, with 10 bases between. Germline CDR1 is MNHEY and CDR2 is SMNVEV (reference sequence). This CDR3 spans 13 amino acids.

CDR3 loop: CASSLAGSVSYEQYF. DNA of the CDR3: TGTGCCAGCAGCTTGGCAGGATCAGTCTCCTACGAGCAGTACTTC. The V and J genes are TRBV7-9 and TRBJ2-7, with unresolved D. Germline V gene sequence: CDR1 SEHNR, CDR2 FQNEAQ (reference sequence). The length of the CDR3 is 15 residues. Trimming took off 3 bases at V and 0 bases at J, with 12 bases between the two ends. Filled out from reference TRBV7-9 and TRBJ2-7, the complete variable domain reads DTGVSQNPRHKITKRGQNVTFRCDPISEHNRLYWYRQTLGQGPEFLTYFQNEAQLEKSRLLSDRFSAERPKGSFSTLEIQRTEQGDSAMYLCASSLAGSVSYEQYFGPGTRLTVT.

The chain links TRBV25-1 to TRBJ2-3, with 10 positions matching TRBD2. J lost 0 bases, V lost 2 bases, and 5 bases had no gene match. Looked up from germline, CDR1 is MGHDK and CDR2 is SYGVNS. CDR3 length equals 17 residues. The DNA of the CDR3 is TGTGCCAGCAGTGAACCCACTAGCGGGACAAGCACAGATACGCAGTATTTT. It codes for CASSEPTSGTSTDTQYF.

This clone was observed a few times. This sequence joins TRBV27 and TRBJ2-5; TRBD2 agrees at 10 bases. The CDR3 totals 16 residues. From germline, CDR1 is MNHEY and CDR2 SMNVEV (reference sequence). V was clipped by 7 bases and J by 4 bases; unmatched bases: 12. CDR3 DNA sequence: TGTGCCAGCAAGGTCGGGGCTAGCGGGAGCTCAGAGACCCAGTACTTC. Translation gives CASKVGASGSSETQYF.

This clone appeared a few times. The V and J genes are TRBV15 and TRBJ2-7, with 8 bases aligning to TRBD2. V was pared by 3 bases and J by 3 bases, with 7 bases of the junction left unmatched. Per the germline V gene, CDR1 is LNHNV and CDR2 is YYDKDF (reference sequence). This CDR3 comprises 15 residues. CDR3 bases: TGTGCCACCAGCAGCGTGGTAGCGGGGCACTACGAGCAGTACTTC. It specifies CATSSVVAGHYEQYF.

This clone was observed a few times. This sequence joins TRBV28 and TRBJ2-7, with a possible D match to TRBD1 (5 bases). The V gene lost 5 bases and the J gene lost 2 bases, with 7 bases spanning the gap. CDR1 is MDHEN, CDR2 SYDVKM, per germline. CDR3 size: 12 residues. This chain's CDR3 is CASSEQAYEQYF. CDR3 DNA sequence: TGTGCCAGCAGTGAACAGGCCTACGAGCAGTACTTC. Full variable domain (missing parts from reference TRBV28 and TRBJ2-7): DVKVTQSSRYLVKRTGEKVFLECVQDMDHENMFWYRQDPGLGLRLIYFSYDVKMKEKGDIPEGYSVSREKKERFSLILESASTNQTSMYLCASSEQAYEQYFGPGTRLTVT.

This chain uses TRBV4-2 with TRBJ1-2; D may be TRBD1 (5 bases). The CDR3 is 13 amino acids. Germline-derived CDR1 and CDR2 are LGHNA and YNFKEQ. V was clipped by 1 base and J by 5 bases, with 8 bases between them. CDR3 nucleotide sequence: TGTGCCAGCAGCCAAGCGGGGACTTATGGCTACACCTTC. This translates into CASSQAGTYGYTF.

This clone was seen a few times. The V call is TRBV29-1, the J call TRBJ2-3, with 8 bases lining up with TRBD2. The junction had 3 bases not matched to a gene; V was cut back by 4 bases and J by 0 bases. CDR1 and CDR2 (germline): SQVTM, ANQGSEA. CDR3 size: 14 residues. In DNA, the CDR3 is TGCAGCGTTGGACTAGCGTCTAGCACAGATACGCAGTATTTT. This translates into CSVGLASSTDTQYF.

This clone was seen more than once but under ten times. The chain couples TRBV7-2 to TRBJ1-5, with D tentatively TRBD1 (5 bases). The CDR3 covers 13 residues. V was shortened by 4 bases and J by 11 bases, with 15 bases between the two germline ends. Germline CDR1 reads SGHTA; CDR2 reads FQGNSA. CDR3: CASSSHPTVTQHF. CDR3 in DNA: TGTGCCAGCAGCTCCCACCCGACAGTGACCCAGCATTTT.

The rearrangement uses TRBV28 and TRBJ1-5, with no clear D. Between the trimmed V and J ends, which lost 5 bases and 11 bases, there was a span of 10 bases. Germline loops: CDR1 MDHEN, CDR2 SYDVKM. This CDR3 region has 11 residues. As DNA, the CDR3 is TGTGCCAGCAGTCGGTACGGGGCCCAGCATTTT. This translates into CASSRYGAQHF.

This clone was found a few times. The CDR3 region is CASSSRQYGYTF. Here the CDR3 DNA reads TGTGCCAGCAGCTCCCGCCAGTATGGCTACACCTTC. The V gene is TRBV28, the J gene TRBJ1-2, with D unclear. Germline assignment: CDR1 MDHEN and CDR2 SYDVKM. Trimming stripped 6 bases from V and 5 bases from J, with 10 bases between. The CDR3 sequence is 12 residues long.

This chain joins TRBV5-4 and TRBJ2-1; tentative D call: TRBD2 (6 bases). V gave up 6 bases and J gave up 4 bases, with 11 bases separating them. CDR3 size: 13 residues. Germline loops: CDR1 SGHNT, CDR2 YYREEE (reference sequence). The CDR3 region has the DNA TGTGCCAGCACCATCGGGACTTACAATGAGCAGTTCTTC. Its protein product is CASTIGTYNEQFF.

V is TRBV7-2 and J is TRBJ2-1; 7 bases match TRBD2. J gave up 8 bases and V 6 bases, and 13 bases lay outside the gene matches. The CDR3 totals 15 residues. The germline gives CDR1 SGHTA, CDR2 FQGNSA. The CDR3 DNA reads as TGTGCCAGCAGTTGGAGAGGGAGGGCCGGGGATGAGCAGTTCTTC. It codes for CASSWRGRAGDEQFF.